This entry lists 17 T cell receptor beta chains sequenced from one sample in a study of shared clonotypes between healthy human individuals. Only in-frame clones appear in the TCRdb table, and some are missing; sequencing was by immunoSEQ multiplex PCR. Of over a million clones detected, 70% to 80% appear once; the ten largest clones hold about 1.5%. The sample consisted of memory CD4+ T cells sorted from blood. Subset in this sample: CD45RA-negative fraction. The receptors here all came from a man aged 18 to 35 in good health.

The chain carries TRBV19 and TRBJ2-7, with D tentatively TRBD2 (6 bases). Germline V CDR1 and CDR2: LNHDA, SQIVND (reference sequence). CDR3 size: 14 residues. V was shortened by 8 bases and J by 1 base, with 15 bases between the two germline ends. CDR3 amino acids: CASRSGFTSYEQYF. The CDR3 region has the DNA TGTGCCAGTCGAAGCGGGTTCACATCCTACGAGCAGTACTTC.

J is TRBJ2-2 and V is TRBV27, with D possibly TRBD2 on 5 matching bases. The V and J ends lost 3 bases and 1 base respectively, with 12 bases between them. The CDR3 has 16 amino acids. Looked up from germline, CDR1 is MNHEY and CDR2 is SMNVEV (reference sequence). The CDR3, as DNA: TGTGCCAGCAGTTTCCGGAGGACCGAGAACACCGGGGAGCTGTTTTTT. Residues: CASSFRRTENTGELFF.

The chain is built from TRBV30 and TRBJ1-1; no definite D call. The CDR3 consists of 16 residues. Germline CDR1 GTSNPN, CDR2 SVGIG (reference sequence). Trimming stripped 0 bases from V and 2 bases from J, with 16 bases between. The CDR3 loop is CAWSVPNWGGNTEAFF. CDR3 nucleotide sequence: TGTGCCTGGAGTGTTCCGAACTGGGGTGGTAACACTGAAGCTTTCTTT.

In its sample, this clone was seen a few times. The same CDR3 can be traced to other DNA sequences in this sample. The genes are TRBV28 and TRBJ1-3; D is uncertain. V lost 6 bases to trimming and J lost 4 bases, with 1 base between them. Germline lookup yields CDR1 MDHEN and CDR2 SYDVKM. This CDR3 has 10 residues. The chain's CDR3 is CASSGNTIYF. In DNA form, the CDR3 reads TGTGCCAGCAGCGGAAACACCATATATTTT.

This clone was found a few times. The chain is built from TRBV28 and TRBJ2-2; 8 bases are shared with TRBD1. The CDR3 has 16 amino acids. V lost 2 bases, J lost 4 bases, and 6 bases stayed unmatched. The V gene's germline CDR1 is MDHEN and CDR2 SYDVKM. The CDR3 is CASSLGTGALTGELFF. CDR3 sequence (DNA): TGTGCCAGCAGTTTAGGGACAGGCGCCCTCACCGGGGAGCTGTTTTTT. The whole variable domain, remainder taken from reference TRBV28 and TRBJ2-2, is DVKVTQSSRYLVKRTGEKVFLECVQDMDHENMFWYRQDPGLGLRLIYFSYDVKMKEKGDIPEGYSVSREKKERFSLILESASTNQTSMYLCASSLGTGALTGELFFGEGSRLTVL.

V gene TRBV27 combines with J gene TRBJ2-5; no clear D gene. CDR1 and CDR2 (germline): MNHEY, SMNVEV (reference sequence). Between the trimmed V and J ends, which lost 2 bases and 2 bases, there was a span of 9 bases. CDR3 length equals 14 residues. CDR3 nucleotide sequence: TGTGCCAGCAGTTTACGGGCCCCACAAGAGACCCAGTACTTC. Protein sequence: CASSLRAPQETQYF.

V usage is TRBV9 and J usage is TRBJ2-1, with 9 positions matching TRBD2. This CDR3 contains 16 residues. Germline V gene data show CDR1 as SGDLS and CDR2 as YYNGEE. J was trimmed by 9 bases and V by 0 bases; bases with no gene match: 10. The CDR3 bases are TGTGCCAGCAGCGTAGGCCTAGCGGGGCCCGGCACTGAGCAGTTCTTC. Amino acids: CASSVGLAGPGTEQFF.

CDR3: CAISDQGLAKETQYF. Written as DNA, the CDR3 is TGTGCCATCAGTGACCAAGGACTAGCGAAAGAGACCCAGTACTTC. The chain links TRBV10-3 to TRBJ2-5; 9 bases fit TRBD2. In germline, CDR1 is ENHRY, CDR2 SYGVKD. V shed 3 bases and J 3 bases; nucleotides not matched to a gene: 5. The CDR3 is made up of 15 amino acids.

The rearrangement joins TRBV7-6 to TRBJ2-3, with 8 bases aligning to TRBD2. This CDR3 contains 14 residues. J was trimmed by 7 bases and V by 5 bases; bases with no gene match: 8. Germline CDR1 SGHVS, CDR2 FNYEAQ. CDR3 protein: CASSQGLALNTQYF. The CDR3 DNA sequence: TGTGCCAGCAGCCAAGGACTAGCATTGAATACGCAGTATTTT.

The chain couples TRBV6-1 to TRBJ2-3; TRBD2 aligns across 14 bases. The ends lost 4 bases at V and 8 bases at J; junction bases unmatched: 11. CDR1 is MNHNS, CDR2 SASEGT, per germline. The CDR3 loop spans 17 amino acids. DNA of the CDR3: TGTGCCAGCAGTGGGCTGAGACTAGCGGGGGGGCAGGGTACGCAGTATTTT. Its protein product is CASSGLRLAGGQGTQYF.

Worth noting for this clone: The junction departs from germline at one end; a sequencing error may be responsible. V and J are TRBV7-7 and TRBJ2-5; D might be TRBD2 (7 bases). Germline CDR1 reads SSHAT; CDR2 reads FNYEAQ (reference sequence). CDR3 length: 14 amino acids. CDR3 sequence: CASSSEGGAKTQYF. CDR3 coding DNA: TGTGCTAGCAGCTCGGAGGGGGGGGCCAAGACCCAGTACTTC.

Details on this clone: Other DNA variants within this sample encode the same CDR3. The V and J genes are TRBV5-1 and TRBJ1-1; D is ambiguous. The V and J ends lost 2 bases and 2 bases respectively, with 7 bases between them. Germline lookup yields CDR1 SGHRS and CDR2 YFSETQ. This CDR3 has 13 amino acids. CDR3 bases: TGCGCCAGCAGCTTTGTACAAAACACTGAAGCTTTCTTT. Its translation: CASSFVQNTEAFF.

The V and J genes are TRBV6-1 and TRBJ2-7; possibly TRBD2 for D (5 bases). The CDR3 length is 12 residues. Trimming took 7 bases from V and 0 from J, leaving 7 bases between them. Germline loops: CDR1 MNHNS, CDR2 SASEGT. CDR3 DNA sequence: TGTGCCAGCATCGGGATCTCCTACGAGCAGTACTTC. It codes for CASIGISYEQYF.

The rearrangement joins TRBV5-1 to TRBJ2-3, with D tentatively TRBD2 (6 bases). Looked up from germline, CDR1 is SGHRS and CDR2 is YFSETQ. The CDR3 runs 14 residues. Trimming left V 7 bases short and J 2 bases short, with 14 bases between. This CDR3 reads CASAGTSFTDTQYF. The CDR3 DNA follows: TGCGCCAGCGCCGGGACTTCATTCACAGATACGCAGTATTTT.

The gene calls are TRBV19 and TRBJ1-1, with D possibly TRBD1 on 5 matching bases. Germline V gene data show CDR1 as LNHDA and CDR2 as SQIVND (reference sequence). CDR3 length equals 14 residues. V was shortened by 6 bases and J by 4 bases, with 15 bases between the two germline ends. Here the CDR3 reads CASSITGGRTEAFF. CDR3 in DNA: TGTGCCAGTAGCATCACGGGGGGACGCACTGAAGCTTTCTTT.

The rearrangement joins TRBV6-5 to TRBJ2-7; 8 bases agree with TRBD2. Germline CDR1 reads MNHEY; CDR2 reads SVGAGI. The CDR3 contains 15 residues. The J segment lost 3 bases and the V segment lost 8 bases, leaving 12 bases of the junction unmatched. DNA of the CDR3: TGTGCCAGCCGAGGCGGGGGGCGCAGGAGCTACGAGCAGTACTTC. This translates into CASRGGGRRSYEQYF.

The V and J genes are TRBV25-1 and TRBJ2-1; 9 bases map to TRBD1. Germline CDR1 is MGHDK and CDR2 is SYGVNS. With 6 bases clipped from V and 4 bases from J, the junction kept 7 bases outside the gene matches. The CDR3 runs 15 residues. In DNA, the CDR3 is TGTGCCAGCAGAGAGAGGACAGGGGAATACAATGAGCAGTTCTTC. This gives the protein CASRERTGEYNEQFF.